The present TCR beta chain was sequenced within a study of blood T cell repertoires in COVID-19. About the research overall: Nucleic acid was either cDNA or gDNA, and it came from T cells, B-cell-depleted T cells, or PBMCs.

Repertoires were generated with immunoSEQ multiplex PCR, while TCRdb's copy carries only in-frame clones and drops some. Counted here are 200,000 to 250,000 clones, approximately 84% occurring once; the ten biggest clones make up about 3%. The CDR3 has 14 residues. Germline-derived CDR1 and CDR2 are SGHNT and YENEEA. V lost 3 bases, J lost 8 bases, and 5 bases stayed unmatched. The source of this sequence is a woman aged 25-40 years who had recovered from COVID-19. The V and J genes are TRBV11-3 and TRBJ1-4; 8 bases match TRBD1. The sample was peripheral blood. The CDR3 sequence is CASSLDRDGEKLFF. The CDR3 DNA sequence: TGTGCCAGCAGCTTGGACAGGGATGGCGAAAAACTGTTTTTT.